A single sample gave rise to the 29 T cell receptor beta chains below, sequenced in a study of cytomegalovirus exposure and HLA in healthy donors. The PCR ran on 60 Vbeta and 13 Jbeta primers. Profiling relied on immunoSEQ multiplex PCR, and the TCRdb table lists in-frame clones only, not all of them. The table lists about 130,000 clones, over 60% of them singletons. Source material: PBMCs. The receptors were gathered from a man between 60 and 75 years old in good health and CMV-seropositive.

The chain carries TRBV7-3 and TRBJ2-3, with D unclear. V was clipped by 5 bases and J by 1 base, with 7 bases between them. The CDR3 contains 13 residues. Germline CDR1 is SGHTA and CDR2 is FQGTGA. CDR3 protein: CASSPPGTDTQYF. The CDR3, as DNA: TGTGCCAGCAGCCCCCCGGGCACAGATACGCAGTATTTT.

CDR3 region: CASSTRLDWEETQYF. In DNA form, the CDR3 reads TGTGCCAGCAGCACACGACTAGATTGGGAAGAGACCCAGTACTTC. V is TRBV13 and J is TRBJ2-5, with a tentative D call TRBD2 (6 bases). Trimming cost V 5 bases and J 3 bases, with 16 bases left between them. The CDR3 totals 15 residues. CDR1 PRHDT and CDR2 FYEKMQ come from the germline V gene (reference sequence). The full variable domain, in which reference TRBV13 and TRBJ2-5 provide the parts outside the CDR3, is AAGVIQSPRHLIKEKRETATLKCYPIPRHDTVYWYQQGPGQDPQFLISFYEKMQSDKGSIPDRFSAQQFSDYHSELNMSSLELGDSALYFCASSTRLDWEETQYFGPGTRLLVL.

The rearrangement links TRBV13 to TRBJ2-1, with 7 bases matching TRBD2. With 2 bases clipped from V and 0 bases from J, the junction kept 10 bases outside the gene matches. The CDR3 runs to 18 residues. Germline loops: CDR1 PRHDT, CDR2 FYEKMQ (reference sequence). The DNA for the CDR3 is TGTGCCAGCAGCTTATGGGGGGACCGCGGGAGCTCCTACAATGAGCAGTTCTTC. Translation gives CASSLWGDRGSSYNEQFF.

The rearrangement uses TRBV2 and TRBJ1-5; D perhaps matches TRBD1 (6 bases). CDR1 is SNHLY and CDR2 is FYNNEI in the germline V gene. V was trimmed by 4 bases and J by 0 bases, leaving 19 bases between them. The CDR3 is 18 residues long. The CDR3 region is CASSGDHLGADSNQPQHF. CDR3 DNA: TGTGCCAGCAGTGGGGACCACCTGGGGGCAGATAGCAATCAGCCCCAGCATTTT. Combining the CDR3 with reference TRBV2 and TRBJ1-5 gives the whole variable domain EPEVTQTPSHQVTQMGQEVILRCVPISNHLYFYWYRQILGQKVEFLVSFYNNEISEKSEIFDDQFSVERPDGSNFTLKIRSTKLEDSAMYFCASSGDHLGADSNQPQHFGDGTRLSIL.

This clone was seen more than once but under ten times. The CDR3 region is CASRGQSNQPQHF. CDR3 DNA sequence: TGTGCCAGCAGAGGACAGTCTAATCAGCCCCAGCATTTT. J is TRBJ1-5 and V is TRBV6-1; perhaps TRBD1 as D (6 bases). The germline CDR1 and CDR2 sequences are MNHNS and SASEGT. V was pared by 6 bases and J by 4 bases, with 10 bases between. CDR3 length: 13 residues.

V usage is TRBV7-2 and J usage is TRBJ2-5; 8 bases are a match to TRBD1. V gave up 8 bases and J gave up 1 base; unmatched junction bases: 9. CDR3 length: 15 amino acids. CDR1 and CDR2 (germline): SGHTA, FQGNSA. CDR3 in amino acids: CASSSAGTGQETQYF. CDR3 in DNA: TGTGCCAGCTCCTCCGCCGGGACAGGCCAAGAGACCCAGTACTTC.

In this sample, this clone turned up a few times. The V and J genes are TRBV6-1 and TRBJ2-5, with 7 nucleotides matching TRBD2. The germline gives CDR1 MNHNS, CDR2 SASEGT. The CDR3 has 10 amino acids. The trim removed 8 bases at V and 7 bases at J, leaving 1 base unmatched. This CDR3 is CASGEGTQYF. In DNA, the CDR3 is TGTGCCAGCGGGGAGGGGACCCAGTACTTC.

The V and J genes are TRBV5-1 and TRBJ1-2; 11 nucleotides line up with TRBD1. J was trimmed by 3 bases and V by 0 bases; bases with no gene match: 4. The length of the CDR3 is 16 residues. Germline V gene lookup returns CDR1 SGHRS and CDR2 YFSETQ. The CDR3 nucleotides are TGCGCCAGCAGCTTGGATGGGACAGGGGGGGACTATGGCTACACCTTC. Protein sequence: CASSLDGTGGDYGYTF.

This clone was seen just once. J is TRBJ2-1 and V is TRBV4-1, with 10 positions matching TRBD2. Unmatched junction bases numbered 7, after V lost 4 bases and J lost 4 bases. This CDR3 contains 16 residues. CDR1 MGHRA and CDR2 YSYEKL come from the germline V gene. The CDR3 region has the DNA TGCGCCAGCAGCCGCCATAGCGGGGGGTCATACAATGAGCAGTTCTTC. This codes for CASSRHSGGSYNEQFF.

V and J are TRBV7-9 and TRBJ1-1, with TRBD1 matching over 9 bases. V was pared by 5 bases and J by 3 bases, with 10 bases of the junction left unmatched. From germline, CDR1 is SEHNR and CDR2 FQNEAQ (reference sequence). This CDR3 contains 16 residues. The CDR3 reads CASSQGTGSRDTEAFF. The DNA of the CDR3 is TGTGCCAGCAGCCAAGGGACAGGGAGTAGAGACACTGAAGCTTTCTTT. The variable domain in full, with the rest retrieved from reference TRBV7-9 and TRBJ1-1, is DTGVSQNPRHKITKRGQNVTFRCDPISEHNRLYWYRQTLGQGPEFLTYFQNEAQLEKSRLLSDRFSAERPKGSFSTLEIQRTEQGDSAMYLCASSQGTGSRDTEAFFGQGTRLTVV.

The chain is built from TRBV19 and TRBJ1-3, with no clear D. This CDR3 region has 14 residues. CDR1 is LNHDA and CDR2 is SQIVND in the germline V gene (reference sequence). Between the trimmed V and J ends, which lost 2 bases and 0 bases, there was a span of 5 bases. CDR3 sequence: CASSISSSGNTIYF. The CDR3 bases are TGTGCCAGTAGTATATCGAGCTCTGGAAACACCATATATTTT.

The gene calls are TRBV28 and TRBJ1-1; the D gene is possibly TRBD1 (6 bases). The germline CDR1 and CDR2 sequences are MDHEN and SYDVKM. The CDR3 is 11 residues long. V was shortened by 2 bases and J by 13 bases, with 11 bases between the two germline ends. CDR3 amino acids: CASSLGGWGFF. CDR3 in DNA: TGTGCCAGCAGTTTAGGGGGCTGGGGTTTCTTT.

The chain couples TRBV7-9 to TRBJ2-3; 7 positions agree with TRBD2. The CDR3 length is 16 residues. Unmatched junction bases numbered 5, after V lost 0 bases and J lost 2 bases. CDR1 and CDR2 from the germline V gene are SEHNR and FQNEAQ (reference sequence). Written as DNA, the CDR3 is TGTGCCAGCAGCTTAGCCCTAGCGGCCGCCACAGATACGCAGTATTTT. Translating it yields CASSLALAAATDTQYF. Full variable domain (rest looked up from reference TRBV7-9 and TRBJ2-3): DTGVSQNPRHKITKRGQNVTFRCDPISEHNRLYWYRQTLGQGPEFLTYFQNEAQLEKSRLLSDRFSAERPKGSFSTLEIQRTEQGDSAMYLCASSLALAAATDTQYFGPGTRLTVL.

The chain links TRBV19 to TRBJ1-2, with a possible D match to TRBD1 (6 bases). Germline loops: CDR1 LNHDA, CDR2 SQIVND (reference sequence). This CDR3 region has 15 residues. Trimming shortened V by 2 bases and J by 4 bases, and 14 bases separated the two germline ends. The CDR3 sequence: CASSISAGAGYGYTF. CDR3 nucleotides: TGTGCCAGTAGTATATCAGCAGGGGCAGGCTATGGCTACACCTTC.

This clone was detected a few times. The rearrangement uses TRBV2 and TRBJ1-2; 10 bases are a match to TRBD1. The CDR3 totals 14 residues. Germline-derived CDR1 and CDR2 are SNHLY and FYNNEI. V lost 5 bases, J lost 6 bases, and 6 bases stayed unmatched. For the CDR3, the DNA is TGTGCCAGCAGTAAGATTGGACAGGGGGATGGCTACACCTTC. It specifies CASSKIGQGDGYTF.

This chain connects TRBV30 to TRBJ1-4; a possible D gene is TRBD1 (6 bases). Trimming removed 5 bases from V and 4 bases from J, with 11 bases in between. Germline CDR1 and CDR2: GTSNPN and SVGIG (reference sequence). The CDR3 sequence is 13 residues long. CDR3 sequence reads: CAWDRWGNEKLFF. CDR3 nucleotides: TGTGCCTGGGACAGGTGGGGTAATGAAAAACTGTTTTTT.

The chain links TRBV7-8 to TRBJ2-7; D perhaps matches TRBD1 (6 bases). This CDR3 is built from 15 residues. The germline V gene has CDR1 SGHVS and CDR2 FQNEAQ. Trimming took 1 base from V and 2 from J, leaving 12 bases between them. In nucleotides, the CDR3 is TGTGCCAGCAGCTTAGTTGGGGGCTACACCTACGAGCAGTACTTC. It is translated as CASSLVGGYTYEQYF. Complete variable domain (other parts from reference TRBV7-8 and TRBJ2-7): GAGVSQSPRYKVAKRGQDVALRCDPISGHVSLFWYQQALGQGPEFLTYFQNEAQLDKSGLPSDRFFAERPEGSVSTLKIQRTQQEDSAVYLCASSLVGGYTYEQYFGPGTRLTVT.

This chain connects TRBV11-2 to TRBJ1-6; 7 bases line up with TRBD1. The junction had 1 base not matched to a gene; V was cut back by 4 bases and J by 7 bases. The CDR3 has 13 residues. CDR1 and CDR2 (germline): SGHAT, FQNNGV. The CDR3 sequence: CASSSQGNSPLHF. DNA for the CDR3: TGTGCCAGCAGCTCACAGGGGAATTCACCCCTCCACTTT.

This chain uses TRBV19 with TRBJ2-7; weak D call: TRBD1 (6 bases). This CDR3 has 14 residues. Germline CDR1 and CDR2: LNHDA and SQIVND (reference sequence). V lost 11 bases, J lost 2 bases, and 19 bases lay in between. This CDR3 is CAPQGRQLPYEQYF. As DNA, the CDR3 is TGTGCCCCCCAGGGGAGACAGCTACCCTACGAGCAGTACTTC.

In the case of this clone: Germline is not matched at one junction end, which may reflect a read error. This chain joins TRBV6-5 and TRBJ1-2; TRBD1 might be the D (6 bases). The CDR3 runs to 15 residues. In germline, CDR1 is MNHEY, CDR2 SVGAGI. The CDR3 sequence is CASSYEPLTGRWVGF. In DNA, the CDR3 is TGTGCCAGCAGTTACGAGCCCCTAACAGGGAGATGGGTCGGCTTC.

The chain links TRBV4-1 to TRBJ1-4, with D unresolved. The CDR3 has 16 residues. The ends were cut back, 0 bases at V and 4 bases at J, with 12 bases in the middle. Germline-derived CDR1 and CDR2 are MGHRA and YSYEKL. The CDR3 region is CASSQDENSFNEKLFF. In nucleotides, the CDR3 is TGCGCCAGCAGCCAAGACGAGAACTCGTTTAATGAAAAACTGTTTTTT.

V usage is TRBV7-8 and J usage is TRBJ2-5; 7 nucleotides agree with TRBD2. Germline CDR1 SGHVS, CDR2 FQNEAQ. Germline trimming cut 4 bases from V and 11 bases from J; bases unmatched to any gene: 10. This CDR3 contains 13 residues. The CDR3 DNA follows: TGTGCCAGCAGCTCCCTATATGGGAGGGAACAGTACTTC. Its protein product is CASSSLYGREQYF.

The CDR3 sequence is CASNGQHANTGELFF. The DNA of the CDR3 is TGTGCCAGCAATGGACAGCATGCGAACACCGGGGAGCTGTTTTTT. The chain uses TRBV2 and TRBJ2-2; TRBD1 might be the D (6 bases). Germline V gene sequence: CDR1 SNHLY, CDR2 FYNNEI. Trimming cost V 7 bases and J 0 bases, with 12 bases left between them. The CDR3 consists of 15 residues.

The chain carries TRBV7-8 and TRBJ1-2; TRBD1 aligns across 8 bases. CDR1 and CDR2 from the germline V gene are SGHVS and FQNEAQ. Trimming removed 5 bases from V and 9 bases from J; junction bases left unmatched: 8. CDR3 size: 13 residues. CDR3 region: CASSRTRQGSYTF. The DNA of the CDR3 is TGTGCCAGCAGCCGAACCAGACAGGGGAGCTACACCTTC.

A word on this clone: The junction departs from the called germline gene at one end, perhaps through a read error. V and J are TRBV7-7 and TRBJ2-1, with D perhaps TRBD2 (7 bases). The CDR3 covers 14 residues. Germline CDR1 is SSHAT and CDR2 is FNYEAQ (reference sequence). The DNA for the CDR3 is TGTGCTAGCAGCTCGATAAACAGGGAGGGTGAGCAGTTCTTC. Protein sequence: CASSSINREGEQFF.

Written as DNA, the CDR3 is TGCAGCGTTCGGACAGACCTGAACACTGAAGCTTTCTTT. Translated, it gives CSVRTDLNTEAFF. The V gene is TRBV29-1, the J gene TRBJ1-1; TRBD1 might be the D (6 bases). V lost 5 bases, J lost 0 bases, and 10 bases lay in between. The CDR3 length is 13 residues. Germline V gene data show CDR1 as SQVTM and CDR2 as ANQGSEA. The whole variable domain, filled in from reference TRBV29-1 and TRBJ1-1, reads SAVISQKPSRDICQRGTSLTIQCQVDSQVTMMFWYRQQPGQSLTLIATANQGSEATYESGFVIDKFPISRPNLTFSTLTVSNMSPEDSSIYLCSVRTDLNTEAFFGQGTRLTVV.

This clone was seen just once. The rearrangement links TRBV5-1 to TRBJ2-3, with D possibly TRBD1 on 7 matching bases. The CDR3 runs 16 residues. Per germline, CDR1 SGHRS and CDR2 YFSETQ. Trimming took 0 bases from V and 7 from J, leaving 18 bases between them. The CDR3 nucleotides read TGCGCCAGCAGCTTGGCCGGGCTGGAGGGGGCCTATACGCAGTATTTT. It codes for CASSLAGLEGAYTQYF.

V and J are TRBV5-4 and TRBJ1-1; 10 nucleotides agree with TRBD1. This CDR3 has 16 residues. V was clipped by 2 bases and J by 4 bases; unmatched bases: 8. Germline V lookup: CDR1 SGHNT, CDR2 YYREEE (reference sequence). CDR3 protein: CASSFRDRGDSTEAFF. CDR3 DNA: TGTGCCAGCAGCTTTCGGGACAGGGGAGATAGCACTGAAGCTTTCTTT.

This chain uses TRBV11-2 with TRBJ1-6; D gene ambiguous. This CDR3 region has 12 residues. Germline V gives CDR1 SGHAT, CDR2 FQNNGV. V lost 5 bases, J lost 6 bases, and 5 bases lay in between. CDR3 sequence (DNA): TGTGCCAGCAGCCCAATTAATTCACCCCTCCACTTT. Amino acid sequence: CASSPINSPLHF.